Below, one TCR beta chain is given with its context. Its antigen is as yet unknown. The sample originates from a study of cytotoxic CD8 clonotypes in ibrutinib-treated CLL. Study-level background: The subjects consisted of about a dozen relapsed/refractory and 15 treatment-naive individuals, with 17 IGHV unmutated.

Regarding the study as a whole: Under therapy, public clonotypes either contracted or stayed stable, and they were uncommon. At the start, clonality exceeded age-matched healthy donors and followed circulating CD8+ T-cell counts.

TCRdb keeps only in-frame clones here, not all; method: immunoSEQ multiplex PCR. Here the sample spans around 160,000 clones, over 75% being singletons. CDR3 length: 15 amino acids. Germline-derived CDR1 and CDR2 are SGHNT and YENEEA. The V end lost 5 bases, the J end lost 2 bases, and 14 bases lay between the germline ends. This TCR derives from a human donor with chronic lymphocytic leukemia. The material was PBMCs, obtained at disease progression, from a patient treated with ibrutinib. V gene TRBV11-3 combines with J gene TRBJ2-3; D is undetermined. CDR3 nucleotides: TGTGCCAGCAGCCTAGGGTTAAGGGACACAGATACGCAGTATTTT. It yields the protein CASSLGLRDTDTQYF.